A selection of T cell receptor beta chains follows, all from one sample in a study of blood T cell repertoires in COVID-19. The table came from immunoSEQ multiplex PCR; TCRdb's copy has only in-frame clones and leaves some out. The sample lists hundreds of thousands of clones; 70% to 90% were seen once. Specimen: peripheral blood. These receptors all come from an older woman with acute or convalescent COVID-19. CDR3s include the opening cysteine and the closing phenylalanine or tryptophan. The order of the fields is J gene, V gene, CDR3 protein.

J: TRBJ2-7; V: TRBV7-9; CDR3: CASSRERVGEQYF
J: TRBJ1-4; V: TRBV14; CDR3: CASSPTGATNEKLFF
J: TRBJ1-6; V: TRBV15; CDR3: CATSRDRTGSNSPLHF
J: TRBJ2-3; V: TRBV19; CDR3: CASSIMGLETDTQYF
J: TRBJ1-1; V: TRBV29-1; CDR3: CSVVYRGLGTEAFF
J: TRBJ1-4; V: TRBV4-3; CDR3: CASSQLIGTGETQKEKLFF
J: TRBJ2-5; V: TRBV30; CDR3: CAWSVTRALAGPSQETQYF
J: TRBJ1-6; V: TRBV6-2/TRBV6-3; CDR3: CASSQASVAYNSPLHF
J: TRBJ1-2; V: TRBV19; CDR3: CASSSFGQGAYPYGYTF
J: TRBJ2-1; V: TRBV9; CDR3: CASSVASGGSSYNEQFF
J: TRBJ2-7; V: TRBV10-3; CDR3: CAISSGSSYEQYF
J: TRBJ2-3; V: TRBV27; CDR3: CASSLRNRGGADTQYF
J: TRBJ1-1; V: TRBV9; CDR3: CASSVAGGEAFF
J: TRBJ1-3; V: TRBV19; CDR3: CASSIGQLRGNTIYF
J: TRBJ1-5; V: TRBV23-1; CDR3: CASSGPGNQPQHF
J: TRBJ1-3; V: TRBV12-3/TRBV12-4; CDR3: CASSWDRGNTIYF
J: TRBJ1-2; V: TRBV9; CDR3: CASSDQRARGGIYGYTF
J: TRBJ2-1; V: TRBV28; CDR3: CASSLGRDRAFF
J: TRBJ2-5; V: TRBV7-8; CDR3: CASSLSSFQETQYF
J: TRBJ1-5; V: TRBV28; CDR3: CASSPVTGRQPQHF
J: TRBJ2-2; V: TRBV5-1; CDR3: CASSSGGSNTGELFF
J: TRBJ2-1; V: TRBV5-1; CDR3: CASSLRKAGRDLNEQFF
J: TRBJ1-6; V: TRBV18; CDR3: CASSPPRFTLHF
J: TRBJ1-4; V: TRBV4-3; CDR3: CASSQAGHPGKLFF
J: TRBJ1-1; V: TRBV6-5; CDR3: CASSYSSLGVNTEAFF
J: TRBJ1-1; V: TRBV24-1; CDR3: CATTTSDKRNTEAFF
J: TRBJ2-7; V: TRBV10-3; CDR3: CAISDKQVSYEQYF
J: TRBJ1-6; V: TRBV30; CDR3: CARSAGQGAANSPLHF
J: TRBJ1-6; V: TRBV10-2; CDR3: CASSVRGQDSPLHF
J: TRBJ1-2; V: TRBV5-1; CDR3: CASSSGGLGYGYTF
J: TRBJ2-5; V: TRBV4-3; CDR3: CASSSSYRGLGETQYF
J: TRBJ1-6; V: TRBV4-2; CDR3: CASSQEEAATPLHF
J: TRBJ2-7; V: TRBV7-8; CDR3: CASSLGLAGNYEQYF
J: TRBJ2-1; V: TRBV27; CDR3: CASAGRGHKGEQFF
J: TRBJ2-7; V: TRBV27; CDR3: CASSGDVSGAYEQYF
J: TRBJ1-2; V: TRBV28; CDR3: CASRKTGKVFDGYTF
J: TRBJ2-5; V: TRBV6-2/TRBV6-3; CDR3: CASSYAGWYQETQYF
J: TRBJ2-2; V: TRBV5-4; CDR3: CASSGRGIHTGELFF
J: TRBJ2-1; V: TRBV13; CDR3: CASRRLEAGGLYNEQFF
J: TRBJ2-7; V: TRBV6-5; CDR3: CASSYGAGAYEQYF
J: TRBJ1-6; V: TRBV11-2; CDR3: CASSPPGTGEKPLHF